This TCR beta chain is drawn from a study of cytomegalovirus exposure and HLA in healthy donors. Across the study: The 100 to 150 validation repertoires and the roughly 690 first-cohort repertoires shared a platform, a later analysis reported.

As to this clone: What it recognizes is unknown.

Using immunoSEQ multiplex PCR, the repertoire was profiled, and TCRdb retains in-frame clones only, with some absent. The repertoire has about 260,000 clones, around 91% of them found once; the top ten carry approximately 3.1%. Whole-study results and caveats: Most TCR sequences were uncommon, yet certain public TCRs appeared in many donors. Researchers catalogued 150 or so TCR beta chains as cytomegalovirus-associated. In vitro experiments confirmed that a few CMV-associated chains were specific for CMV antigens.

The germline V gene encodes CDR1 MDHEN and CDR2 SYDVKM. This CDR3 has 16 amino acids. The junction had 8 bases not matched to a gene; V was cut back by 2 bases and J by 6 bases. Material: PBMCs. The sequence was collected from a woman in her thirties in good health and CMV-seronegative. The chain carries TRBV28 and TRBJ1-4; 8 bases match TRBD1. CDR3 nucleotides: TGTGCCAGCAGTTTAGGCCAGGGGGCTGAGGATGAAAAACTGTTTTTT. It translates to CASSLGQGAEDEKLFF.